Following are 29 T cell receptor beta chains from one sample sequenced in a study of blood T cell repertoires in COVID-19. Produced via immunoSEQ multiplex PCR; TCRdb's table is partial and in-frame only. Of about 250,000 clones in the sample, around four fifths were seen once. The sequencing sample was made of peripheral blood. Receptors were obtained from a man over 45 with acute or convalescent COVID-19.

J is TRBJ2-7 and V is TRBV11-2; no clear D gene. Trimming stripped 1 base from V and 3 bases from J, with 10 bases between. Germline assignment: CDR1 SGHAT and CDR2 FQNNGV. The CDR3 totals 14 residues. In nucleotides, the CDR3 is TGTGCCAGCAGCTTAGGGGTGGGCAGCTACGAGCAGTACTTC. It is translated as CASSLGVGSYEQYF.

The CDR3 sequence: CASSPTQGPLEQYF. Here the CDR3 DNA reads TGTGCCAGCTCACCAACTCAGGGGCCGCTCGAGCAGTACTTC. V is TRBV18 and J is TRBJ2-7, with D perhaps TRBD1 (6 bases). V was clipped by 2 bases and J by 6 bases, with 14 bases between them. The CDR3 spans 14 residues. Germline V CDR1 and CDR2: KGHSH, LQKENI.

The chain combines TRBV7-2 with TRBJ1-2; D unclear. V was clipped by 5 bases and J by 2 bases, with 15 bases between them. There are 15 residues in the CDR3. The germline gives CDR1 SGHTA, CDR2 FQGNSA. CDR3 sequence (DNA): TGTGCCAGCAGCGAGACGGTCGCGGAGAACTATGGCTACACCTTC. Protein: CASSETVAENYGYTF.

The chain links TRBV27 to TRBJ1-5, with 11 bases matching TRBD1. This CDR3 has 15 residues. The germline V gene encodes CDR1 MNHEY and CDR2 SMNVEV (reference sequence). V gave up 2 bases and J gave up 5 bases; unmatched junction bases: 2. This chain's CDR3 is CASSLRTGGDQPQHF. CDR3 nucleotides: TGTGCCAGCAGTTTAAGGACAGGGGGCGATCAGCCCCAGCATTTT.

V is TRBV27 and J is TRBJ2-1, with D tentatively TRBD1 (6 bases). Germline assignment: CDR1 MNHEY and CDR2 SMNVEV (reference sequence). The CDR3 runs to 15 residues. V was shortened by 5 bases and J by 0 bases, with 11 bases between the two germline ends. The CDR3 is CASSKQDSSYNEQFF. CDR3 DNA sequence: TGTGCCAGCAGTAAACAGGACAGCTCCTACAATGAGCAGTTCTTC.

The chain recombines TRBV3-1 (or the pseudogene TRBV3-2) with TRBJ2-1, with D perhaps TRBD2 (6 bases). V was clipped by 2 bases and J by 0 bases, with 8 bases between them. CDR3 length equals 15 residues. Germline V gene sequence: CDR1 LGHDT, CDR2 YNNKEL (reference sequence). CDR3 sequence (DNA): TGTGCCAGCAGCCAAAAGACTAGCTCCTACAATGAGCAGTTCTTC. Its translation is CASSQKTSSYNEQFF.

The V gene is TRBV3-1 (or the pseudogene TRBV3-2), the J gene TRBJ1-1; D call uncertain. The CDR3 runs to 14 residues. Trimming pared 1 base from V and 0 bases from J, leaving 6 bases between. Germline V gene data show CDR1 as LGHDT and CDR2 as YNNKEL (reference sequence). The CDR3 region is CASSQVPVNTEAFF. The CDR3 nucleotides read TGTGCCAGCAGCCAAGTCCCAGTGAACACTGAAGCTTTCTTT.

This clone was observed a single time. The chain links TRBV25-1 to TRBJ1-1; D is perhaps TRBD1 (6 bases). From germline, CDR1 is MGHDK and CDR2 SYGVNS. The CDR3 has 13 residues. With 10 bases removed from V and 3 bases from J, the gap between germline ends came to 15 bases. CDR3 amino acids: CATHTTGHTEAFF. The DNA of the CDR3 is TGTGCCACCCATACCACAGGGCACACTGAAGCTTTCTTT.

This rearrangement joins TRBV12-3 or TRBV12-4 to TRBJ1-5; 8 bases fit TRBD1. The CDR3 extends over 13 amino acids. The V segment lost 3 bases and the J segment 8 bases; nucleotides outside the gene matches: 3. DNA of the CDR3: TGTGCCAGCAGTTTGGACAGGGAAGAGCCCCAGCATTTT. Its protein product is CASSLDREEPQHF.

A single count supports this clone. The CDR3 sequence: CASVQTAGYGYTF. The CDR3 coding sequence is TGTGCCAGCGTCCAGACAGCAGGCTATGGCTACACCTTC. J is TRBJ1-2 and V is TRBV2; tentatively, D is TRBD1 (5 bases). CDR1 is SNHLY and CDR2 is FYNNEI in the germline V gene. V was clipped by 8 bases and J by 4 bases, with 14 bases between them. CDR3 size: 13 residues.

The chain combines TRBV19 with TRBJ1-1; 7 nucleotides agree with TRBD1. The CDR3 runs to 17 residues. V gave up 5 bases and J gave up 1 base; unmatched junction bases: 13. The germline gives CDR1 LNHDA, CDR2 SQIVND (reference sequence). The CDR3 nucleotides read TGTGCCAGTAGTTTGACAGGGTACTTCATGCCGAACACTGAAGCTTTCTTT. Translated: CASSLTGYFMPNTEAFF. Together with reference TRBV19 and TRBJ1-1, the CDR3 gives the full variable domain: DGGITQSPKYLFRKEGQNVTLSCEQNLNHDAMYWYRQDPGQGLRLIYYSQIVNDFQKGDIAEGYSVSREKKESFPLTVTSAQKNPTAFYLCASSLTGYFMPNTEAFFGQGTRLTVV.

The table lists this clone with a count of one. The genes are TRBV30 and TRBJ2-6; tentatively, D is TRBD1 (5 bases). Trimming pared 7 bases from V and 1 base from J, leaving 8 bases between. This CDR3 contains 13 residues. The germline V gene has CDR1 GTSNPN and CDR2 SVGIG (reference sequence). The CDR3 loop is CAFQGSGANVLTF. In DNA form, the CDR3 reads TGTGCCTTCCAGGGTTCTGGGGCCAACGTCCTGACTTTC.

V usage is TRBV5-1 and J usage is TRBJ1-2; 10 bases line up with TRBD1. There are 14 residues in the CDR3. Germline V gene sequence: CDR1 SGHRS, CDR2 YFSETQ. Trimming at V came to 4 bases and at J to 4 bases, leaving 4 bases not matched to a gene. The CDR3, as DNA: TGCGCCAGCAGCGCCCGACAGGGGGCCTATGGCTACACCTTC. Translated: CASSARQGAYGYTF.

J is TRBJ1-2 and V is TRBV11-3; 9 positions match TRBD1. With V trimmed by 0 bases and J by 2 bases, 4 bases remained unmatched. The germline V gene encodes CDR1 SGHNT and CDR2 YENEEA. There are 16 residues in the CDR3. CDR3 sequence: CASSLEGGQGNYGYTF. The CDR3 region has the DNA TGTGCCAGCAGCTTAGAAGGAGGACAGGGGAACTATGGCTACACCTTC.

The chain carries TRBV25-1 and TRBJ2-6; D gene ambiguous. The V and J ends lost 8 bases and 0 bases respectively, with 5 bases between them. The CDR3 runs to 13 residues. Germline V gene data show CDR1 as MGHDK and CDR2 as SYGVNS. The CDR3 nucleotides are TGTGCCAGCGGAGCCTCTGGGGCCAACGTCCTGACTTTC. It encodes CASGASGANVLTF.

The chain recombines TRBV5-1 with TRBJ2-2; no clear D gene. The CDR3 has 14 amino acids. The germline V gene has CDR1 SGHRS and CDR2 YFSETQ. Deletions cut 0 bases from V and 4 bases from J, with 7 bases between. The CDR3 DNA reads as TGCGCCAGCAGCTTGGGGCAGTTCACCGGGGAGCTGTTTTTT. It yields the protein CASSLGQFTGELFF. The whole variable domain, filled in from reference TRBV5-1 and TRBJ2-2, reads KAGVTQTPRYLIKTRGQQVTLSCSPISGHRSVSWYQQTPGQGLQFLFEYFSETQRNKGNFPGRFSGRQFSNSRSEMNVSTLELGDSALYLCASSLGQFTGELFFGEGSRLTVL.

V gene TRBV6-5 combines with J gene TRBJ1-1; 7 bases line up with TRBD1. The V gene end was trimmed by 7 bases and the J gene end by 1 base; junction bases not matched to a gene: 9. The CDR3 contains 15 residues. Per the germline V gene, CDR1 is MNHEY and CDR2 is SVGAGI. The CDR3 here is CASMGQFVPNTEAFF. Here the CDR3 DNA reads TGTGCCAGCATGGGACAGTTCGTACCGAACACTGAAGCTTTCTTT.

This rearrangement joins TRBV6-6 to TRBJ1-1; a weak D match, TRBD1 (6 bases). The CDR3 length is 12 residues. Germline CDR1 and CDR2: MNHNY and SVGAGI (reference sequence). Trimming took off 6 bases at V and 5 bases at J, with 10 bases between the two ends. The CDR3 DNA is TGTGCCAGCAGCAGCACAGGGACTGAAGCTTTCTTT. The encoded protein is CASSSTGTEAFF.

This clone was counted many times. The V and J genes are TRBV9 and TRBJ1-6; D is uncertain. Germline V gene data show CDR1 as SGDLS and CDR2 as YYNGEE. There are 12 residues in the CDR3. The V end lost 2 bases, the J end lost 7 bases, and 4 bases lay between the germline ends. CDR3 protein: CASSVGNSPLHF. The DNA of the CDR3 is TGTGCCAGCAGCGTCGGGAATTCACCCCTCCACTTT.

In DNA form, the CDR3 reads TGTGCCAGCAGTTTGACAGGGTTTGGCAAAAACATTCAGTACTTC. The encoded protein is CASSLTGFGKNIQYF. The chain recombines TRBV6-5 with TRBJ2-4, with 7 bases lining up with TRBD1. V was pared by 4 bases and J by 3 bases, with 6 bases of the junction left unmatched. This CDR3 has 15 amino acids. The germline V gene encodes CDR1 MNHEY and CDR2 SVGAGI.

The chain couples TRBV3-1 (or the pseudogene TRBV3-2) to TRBJ2-2, with a weak D call TRBD2 (6 bases). V lost 8 bases, J lost 5 bases, and 15 bases lay in between. This CDR3 comprises 14 residues. Per germline, CDR1 LGHDT and CDR2 YNNKEL (reference sequence). Here the CDR3 DNA reads TGTGCCAGCGCGGGGCAGGGATATACCGGGGAGCTGTTTTTT. Amino acid sequence: CASAGQGYTGELFF.

The chain carries TRBV3-1 (or the pseudogene TRBV3-2) and TRBJ2-1; 9 positions match TRBD2. CDR1 and CDR2 (germline): LGHDT, YNNKEL (reference sequence). This CDR3 has 14 residues. J gave up 3 bases and V 4 bases, and 1 base lay outside the gene matches. The DNA of the CDR3 is TGTGCCAGCAGCCGACTAGCGGACTACAATGAGCAGTTCTTC. This sequence encodes CASSRLADYNEQFF.

The chain uses TRBV19 and TRBJ1-4; D unresolved. Between the trimmed V and J ends, which lost 5 bases and 0 bases, there was a span of 10 bases. Germline assignment: CDR1 LNHDA and CDR2 SQIVND (reference sequence). The CDR3 consists of 15 residues. CDR3 protein: CASSPGLATNEKLFF. The CDR3 DNA sequence: TGTGCCAGTAGTCCTGGGCTTGCAACTAATGAAAAACTGTTTTTT.

J is TRBJ1-2 and V is TRBV10-3, with unresolved D. Between the trimmed V and J ends, which lost 2 bases and 0 bases, there was a span of 10 bases. Germline-derived CDR1 and CDR2 are ENHRY and SYGVKD. CDR3 size: 15 residues. This CDR3 reads CAISENLGTNYGYTF. Written as DNA, the CDR3 is TGTGCCATCAGTGAGAATCTCGGGACTAACTATGGCTACACCTTC.

The chain links TRBV6-6 to TRBJ1-1; D may be TRBD1 (6 bases). Germline CDR1 reads MNHNY; CDR2 reads SVGAGI (reference sequence). The CDR3 has 13 amino acids. Trimming took off 6 bases at V and 5 bases at J, with 13 bases between the two ends. Here the CDR3 reads CASSPGEWTEAFF. The CDR3 nucleotides are TGTGCCAGCAGCCCAGGGGAGTGGACTGAAGCTTTCTTT.

CDR3 in DNA: TGTGCCAGCAGTTACGGGGGGAGTCAGCCCCAGCATTTT. This codes for CASSYGGSQPQHF. The V and J genes are TRBV6-5 and TRBJ1-5; D is possibly TRBD1 (5 bases). This CDR3 is 13 amino acids long. V lost 2 bases and J 6 bases, leaving 8 bases between the germline ends. From germline, CDR1 is MNHEY and CDR2 SVGAGI.

CDR3 nucleotides: TGTGCCAGTAGTATGTGGGGACAGGGACCCACAGATACGCAGTATTTT. Residues: CASSMWGQGPTDTQYF. The chain employs TRBV19 and TRBJ2-3; 9 bases are a match to TRBD1. The CDR3 runs 16 residues. V trimming: 3 bases; J trimming: 2 bases; junction bases outside the gene matches: 6. CDR1 and CDR2 from the germline V gene are LNHDA and SQIVND (reference sequence). Based on the CDR3 plus reference TRBV19 and TRBJ2-3, the full variable domain is DGGITQSPKYLFRKEGQNVTLSCEQNLNHDAMYWYRQDPGQGLRLIYYSQIVNDFQKGDIAEGYSVSREKKESFPLTVTSAQKNPTAFYLCASSMWGQGPTDTQYFGPGTRLTVL.

This chain joins TRBV27 and TRBJ1-6; 10 positions agree with TRBD1. The CDR3 contains 14 residues. The V gene's germline CDR1 is MNHEY and CDR2 SMNVEV (reference sequence). V was pared by 5 bases and J by 7 bases, with 2 bases of the junction left unmatched. The DNA for the CDR3 is TGTGCCAGCAGTCGACAGGGGGCGAATTCACCCCTCCACTTT. This sequence encodes CASSRQGANSPLHF.

This chain connects TRBV6-6 to TRBJ1-4; 7 bases align to TRBD1. The V and J ends lost 8 bases and 5 bases, in that order; junction bases with no gene match: 11. The CDR3 has 15 residues. The germline CDR1 and CDR2 sequences are MNHNY and SVGAGI (reference sequence). CDR3 region: CASRLGGQMNEKLFF. In nucleotides, the CDR3 is TGTGCCAGCCGACTGGGGGGACAGATGAATGAAAAACTGTTTTTT.